One sample yielded the 22 T cell receptor beta chains listed below, sequenced in a study of T cells after yellow fever vaccination. TCRdb ran MiXCR on the 5' RACE reads and lists one entry per CDR3 protein. Of under 400,000 distinct CDR3 sequences in the sample, 11% were seen once. The sample consisted of PBMCs, taken on the day of the first yellow fever vaccination. The receptor source for this set is a man aged 18 to 30 who received the YFV17D yellow fever vaccine.

The CDR3 region is CASSLIGIEQYF. For the CDR3, the DNA is TGTGCCAGCAGTTTAATCGGAATCGAGCAGTACTTC. The chain is built from TRBV12-3 or TRBV12-4 and TRBJ2-7; no reliable D call. The V and J ends lost 2 bases and 6 bases respectively, with 8 bases between them. This CDR3 is built from 12 residues.

The chain links TRBV5-1 to TRBJ2-7; maybe TRBD2 (5 bases). V was cut by 2 bases and J by 3 bases, with 9 bases left in between. The CDR3 loop spans 13 amino acids. Per the germline V gene, CDR1 is SGHRS and CDR2 is YFSETQ. The CDR3: CASSFGLVYEQYF. The CDR3 DNA reads TGCGCCAGCAGCTTTGGACTGGTCTACGAGCAGTACTTC. The full variable domain, its missing parts supplied by reference TRBV5-1 and TRBJ2-7, is KAGVTQTPRYLIKTRGQQVTLSCSPISGHRSVSWYQQTPGQGLQFLFEYFSETQRNKGNFPGRFSGRQFSNSRSEMNVSTLELGDSALYLCASSFGLVYEQYFGPGTRLTVT.

This clonotype was seen only a few times. The V call is TRBV7-2, the J call TRBJ1-1; 8 bases are shared with TRBD1. Losses at the gene ends were 5 bases for V and 6 bases for J; bases not matched to a gene: 8. The CDR3 contains 14 residues. CDR1 and CDR2 (germline): SGHTA, FQGNSA. The CDR3 bases are TGTGCCAGCAGCCCCTGGACAGGGAAGGCTGAAGCTTTCTTT. This translates into CASSPWTGKAEAFF. The variable domain in full, with the rest retrieved from reference TRBV7-2 and TRBJ1-1, is GAGVSQSPSNKVTEKGKDVELRCDPISGHTALYWYRQSLGQGLEFLIYFQGNSAPDKSGLPSDRFSAERTGGSVSTLTIQRTQQEDSAVYLCASSPWTGKAEAFFGQGTRLTVV.

In this sample, this clonotype turned up a few times. The rearrangement joins TRBV5-4 to TRBJ2-5, with D unclear. The CDR3 runs to 13 residues. Trimming took 3 bases from V and 0 from J, leaving 6 bases between them. CDR1 and CDR2 from the germline V gene are SGHNT and YYREEE (reference sequence). The CDR3 nucleotides are TGTGCCAGCAGCTCGGAAAACCAAGAGACCCAGTACTTC. This codes for CASSSENQETQYF. Full variable domain (missing parts from reference TRBV5-4 and TRBJ2-5): ETGVTQSPTHLIKTRGQQVTLRCSSQSGHNTVSWYQQALGQGPQFIFQYYREEENGRGNFPPRFSGLQFPNYSSELNVNALELDDSALYLCASSSENQETQYFGPGTRLLVL.

This sequence joins TRBV20-1 and TRBJ2-3, with 8 bases aligning to TRBD2. V lost 3 bases, J lost 2 bases, and 4 bases stayed unmatched. Germline V CDR1 and CDR2: DFQATT, SNEGSKA (reference sequence). This CDR3 has 14 residues. Written as DNA, the CDR3 is TGCAGTGCTAGCCTAGCGGGCAACACAGATACGCAGTATTTT. Encoded protein: CSASLAGNTDTQYF.

CDR3 residues: CASRGTGSTDTQYF. DNA of the CDR3: TGTGCCAGCAGAGGGACAGGCAGCACAGATACGCAGTATTTT. J is TRBJ2-3 and V is TRBV25-1; 8 bases map to TRBD1. Unmatched junction bases numbered 2, after V lost 6 bases and J lost 0 bases. This CDR3 comprises 14 residues. Germline V gene sequence: CDR1 MGHDK, CDR2 SYGVNS.

This clonotype was seen repeatedly, ten times or more. The chain's CDR3 is CASSGGQGYEQYF. Written as DNA, the CDR3 is TGTGCCAGCAGCGGGGGACAGGGATACGAGCAGTACTTC. V usage is TRBV5-6 and J usage is TRBJ2-7, with 9 bases matching TRBD1. Germline CDR1 is SGHDT and CDR2 is YYEEEE. This CDR3 has 13 residues. V lost 4 bases to trimming and J lost 4 bases; unmatched junction nucleotides: 3.

This clonotype was recorded at least ten times. This chain uses TRBV9 with TRBJ1-2; no clear D. The V end lost 1 base, the J end lost 10 bases, and 17 bases lay between the germline ends. CDR1 SGDLS and CDR2 YYNGEE come from the germline V gene. This CDR3 has 14 amino acids. Here the CDR3 DNA reads TGTGCCAGCAGCGTAATGTCGGTTGCAAGTTTCTACACCTTC. This translates into CASSVMSVASFYTF. Looking up the rest from reference TRBV9 and TRBJ1-2 gives the full variable domain: DSGVTQTPKHLITATGQRVTLRCSPRSGDLSVYWYQQSLDQGLQFLIQYYNGEERAKGNILERFSAQQFPDLHSELNLSSLELGDSALYFCASSVMSVASFYTFGSGTRLTVV.

This clonotype was detected many times. The chain employs TRBV24-1 and TRBJ1-6; D may be TRBD1 (6 bases). CDR1 KGHDR and CDR2 SFDVKD come from the germline V gene. With 12 bases removed from V and 7 bases from J, the gap between germline ends came to 15 bases. This CDR3 is 13 amino acids long. CDR3 amino acids: CAVIQGGNSPLHF. CDR3 in DNA: TGTGCCGTCATACAGGGTGGAAATTCACCCCTCCACTTT.

The sample holds many counts of this clonotype. The chain combines TRBV7-9 with TRBJ1-6, with 7 bases matching TRBD1. CDR3 length equals 16 residues. CDR1 is SEHNR, CDR2 FQNEAQ, per germline (reference sequence). The ends lost 2 bases at V and 7 bases at J; junction bases unmatched: 8. The CDR3 loop reads CASSLRLGTDNSPLHF. CDR3 coding DNA: TGTGCCAGCAGCTTACGTCTCGGGACAGACAATTCACCCCTCCACTTT.

V usage is TRBV6-5 and J usage is TRBJ1-2; no clear D gene. V was shortened by 0 bases and J by 5 bases, with 7 bases between the two germline ends. Per the germline V gene, CDR1 is MNHEY and CDR2 is SVGAGI. The CDR3 runs to 13 residues. The CDR3 nucleotides are TGTGCCAGCAGTTACTCGAGAGGATATGGCTACACCTTC. This gives the protein CASSYSRGYGYTF.

In this sample, this clonotype turned up many times. The V and J genes are TRBV12-3 or TRBV12-4 and TRBJ2-2, with 8 bases identical to TRBD1. The CDR3 covers 15 residues. With 2 bases clipped from V and 5 bases from J, the junction kept 4 bases outside the gene matches. CDR3 bases: TGTGCCAGCAGTTTAACGGGACAGGAAACCGGGGAGCTGTTTTTT. Translation: CASSLTGQETGELFF.

The sample holds many counts of this clonotype. The chain joins TRBV20-1 to TRBJ2-5; tentatively, D is TRBD1 (7 bases). Germline V gene sequence: CDR1 DFQATT, CDR2 SNEGSKA (reference sequence). With 7 bases removed from V and 4 bases from J, the gap between germline ends came to 13 bases. The CDR3 has 12 amino acids. CDR3 loop: CSGKEGAETQYF. CDR3 DNA: TGCAGTGGCAAGGAGGGGGCAGAGACCCAGTACTTC.

Only a few counts were recorded for this clonotype. The chain combines TRBV5-1 with TRBJ2-5; no reliable D call. Trimming removed 4 bases from V and 2 bases from J, with 15 bases in between. This CDR3 is 15 amino acids long. Germline values: CDR1 SGHRS, CDR2 YFSETQ. The CDR3: CASSLGWKLQETQYF. CDR3 DNA sequence: TGCGCCAGCAGCCTCGGCTGGAAGCTGCAAGAGACCCAGTACTTC.

J is TRBJ2-3 and V is TRBV19; D remains unclear. Trimming left V 4 bases short and J 7 bases short, with 12 bases between. Looked up from germline, CDR1 is LNHDA and CDR2 is SQIVND (reference sequence). The CDR3 totals 13 residues. CDR3 DNA: TGTGCCAGTAGTAGCCACCTTCTTAATACGCAGTATTTT. Encoded protein: CASSSHLLNTQYF.

This chain joins TRBV5-4 and TRBJ2-5; the match to TRBD2 covers 11 bases. After removal of 4 bases from V and 5 bases from J, the junction contained 7 bases not matched to a gene. Germline V CDR1 and CDR2: SGHNT, YYREEE (reference sequence). This CDR3 is 15 amino acids long. CDR3 nucleotides: TGTGCCAGCAGCGCTATGACTAGCGGGGCGGAGACCCAGTACTTC. Protein product: CASSAMTSGAETQYF.

At least ten counts were recorded for this clonotype. This rearrangement joins TRBV6-5 to TRBJ1-2, with 9 nucleotides matching TRBD1. Germline assignment: CDR1 MNHEY and CDR2 SVGAGI. The CDR3 consists of 15 residues. V lost 4 bases and J lost 8; bases outside the gene matches: 11. CDR3 nucleotide sequence: TGTGCCAGCAGTTCAACGTCGGGGACAGGGCAAGGCTACACCTTC. Translating it yields CASSSTSGTGQGYTF.

In this sample, this clonotype turned up a few times. The chain joins TRBV4-3 to TRBJ1-2; the D gene is possibly TRBD1 (6 bases). The CDR3 extends over 16 amino acids. Trimming took 1 base from V and 4 from J, leaving 16 bases between them. The V gene's germline CDR1 is LGHNA and CDR2 YSLEER. DNA of the CDR3: TGCGCCAGCAGCCAAGGGGCGACGGACAGCACCTATGGCTACACCTTC. It specifies CASSQGATDSTYGYTF.

This clonotype was counted a few times. This chain links TRBV9 with TRBJ2-1; 11 bases are a match to TRBD2. Unmatched junction bases numbered 14, after V lost 0 bases and J lost 9 bases. This CDR3 has 18 amino acids. Germline loops: CDR1 SGDLS, CDR2 YYNGEE. The DNA of the CDR3 is TGTGCCAGCAGCGTAGCCTCTAGCGGGGGGCCCCCGTTGGGTGAGCAGTTCTTC. This encodes CASSVASSGGPPLGEQFF.

This clonotype was seen a few times. The rearrangement joins TRBV7-6 to TRBJ1-5, with D unresolved. This CDR3 is 15 amino acids long. V was cut by 4 bases and J by 6 bases, with 16 bases left in between. Looked up from germline, CDR1 is SGHVS and CDR2 is FNYEAQ. The CDR3 protein is CASSSDGPAGQPQHF. For the CDR3, the DNA is TGTGCCAGCAGCTCCGATGGGCCTGCGGGTCAGCCCCAGCATTTT.

V gene TRBV5-1 combines with J gene TRBJ2-6; D perhaps matches TRBD1 (5 bases). This CDR3 spans 16 amino acids. CDR1 and CDR2 from the germline V gene are SGHRS and YFSETQ. The germline V and J ends were trimmed by 1 base and 0 bases, with 8 bases remaining between them. The CDR3 region is CASSLLRDSGANVLTF. The CDR3 coding sequence is TGCGCCAGCAGCTTGCTCAGGGACTCTGGGGCCAACGTCCTGACTTTC.

V usage is TRBV14 and J usage is TRBJ2-1, with 9 bases matching TRBD1. Trimming cost V 2 bases and J 5 bases; bases outside gene matches: 7. The CDR3 contains 16 residues. Looked up from germline, CDR1 is SGHDN and CDR2 is FVKESK. The chain's CDR3 is CASSQPGQGINNEQFF. As DNA, the CDR3 is TGTGCCAGCAGCCAACCCGGACAGGGGATAAACAATGAGCAGTTCTTC.